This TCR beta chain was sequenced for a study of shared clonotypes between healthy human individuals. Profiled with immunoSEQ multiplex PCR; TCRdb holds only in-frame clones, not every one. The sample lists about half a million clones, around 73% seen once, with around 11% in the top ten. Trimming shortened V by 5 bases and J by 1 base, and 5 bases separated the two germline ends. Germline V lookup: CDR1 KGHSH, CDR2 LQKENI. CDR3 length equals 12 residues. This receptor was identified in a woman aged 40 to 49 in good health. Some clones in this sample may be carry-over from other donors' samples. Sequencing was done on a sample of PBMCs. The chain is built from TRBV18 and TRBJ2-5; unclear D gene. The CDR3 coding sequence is TGTGCCAGCTCAAAACCCCAAGAGACCCAGTACTTC. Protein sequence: CASSKPQETQYF.